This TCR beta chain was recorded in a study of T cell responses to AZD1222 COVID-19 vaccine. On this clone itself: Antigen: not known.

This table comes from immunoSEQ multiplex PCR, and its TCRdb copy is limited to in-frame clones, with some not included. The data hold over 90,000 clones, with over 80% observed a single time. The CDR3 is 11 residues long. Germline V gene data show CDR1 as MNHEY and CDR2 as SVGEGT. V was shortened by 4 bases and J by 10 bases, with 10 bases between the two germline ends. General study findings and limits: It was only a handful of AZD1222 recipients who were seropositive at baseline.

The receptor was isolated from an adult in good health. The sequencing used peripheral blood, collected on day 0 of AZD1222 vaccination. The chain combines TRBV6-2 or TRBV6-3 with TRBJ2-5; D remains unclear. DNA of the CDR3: TGTGCCAGCAGTTCGCCAAGTCACCAGTACTTC. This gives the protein CASSSPSHQYF.